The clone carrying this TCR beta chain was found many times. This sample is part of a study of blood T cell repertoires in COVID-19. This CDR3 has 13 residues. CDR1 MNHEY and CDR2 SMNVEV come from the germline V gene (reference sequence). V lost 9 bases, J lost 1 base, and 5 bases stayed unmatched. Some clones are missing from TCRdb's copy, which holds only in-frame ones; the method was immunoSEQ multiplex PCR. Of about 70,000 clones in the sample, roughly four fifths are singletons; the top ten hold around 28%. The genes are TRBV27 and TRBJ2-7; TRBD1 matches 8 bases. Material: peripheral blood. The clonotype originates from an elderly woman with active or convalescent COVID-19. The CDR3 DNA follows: TGTGCCAGACGGACAGGGATATCCTACGAGCAGTACTTC. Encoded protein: CARRTGISYEQYF.